These 8 T cell receptor beta chains came from one sample sequenced in a study of cytomegalovirus exposure and HLA in healthy donors (dated by TCRdb to the late 2010s). The library was made by the immunoSEQ multiplex PCR assay. In TCRdb, the immuneACCESS table is reduced to in-frame sequences with V and J assigned. These tables do not hold every clone; where another copy was compared, an unresolved V gene accounts for under half, and the others remain unexplained. A total of about 120,000 clones appear in this sample, approximately 88% of them only once. The ten largest account for nearly 6.5% of the sample. Sequencing input: PBMCs. The receptors shown here come from a woman under 30 in good health and CMV-seropositive.

The chain recombines TRBV7-9 with TRBJ2-7, with 7 positions matching TRBD1. Trimming removed 2 bases from V and 3 bases from J; junction bases left unmatched: 4. The germline V gene has CDR1 SEHNR and CDR2 FQNEAQ (reference sequence). The CDR3 runs 14 residues. CDR3 amino acids: CASSLQGGYYEQYF. CDR3 DNA: TGTGCCAGCAGCTTACAAGGGGGCTACTACGAGCAGTACTTC.

The V gene is TRBV30, the J gene TRBJ2-3; 9 positions match TRBD2. Per germline, CDR1 GTSNPN and CDR2 SVGIG (reference sequence). The CDR3 runs 16 residues. V trimming: 0 bases; J trimming: 3 bases; junction bases outside the gene matches: 7. CDR3 DNA: TGTGCCTGGAGTGTAAGCGGGAGGCTCAGGACAGATACGCAGTATTTT. It translates to CAWSVSGRLRTDTQYF.

The gene calls are TRBV19 and TRBJ2-3; 14 positions match TRBD2. The V segment lost 5 bases and the J segment 4 bases; nucleotides outside the gene matches: 11. The CDR3 length is 18 residues. Per germline, CDR1 LNHDA and CDR2 SQIVND (reference sequence). This chain's CDR3 is CASSFGLAGGIRADTQYF. The CDR3 nucleotides are TGTGCCAGTAGTTTTGGACTAGCGGGAGGCATCCGCGCAGATACGCAGTATTTT.

This clone came up a few times. CDR3: CASRGTGDTEAFF. In DNA form, the CDR3 reads TGTGCCAGCAGGGGGACAGGGGATACTGAAGCTTTCTTT. The chain is built from TRBV6-5 and TRBJ1-1; TRBD1 aligns across 10 bases. J lost 5 bases, V lost 6 bases, and 3 bases had no gene match. CDR3 length equals 13 residues. Germline assignment: CDR1 MNHEY and CDR2 SVGAGI.

This chain joins TRBV6-5 and TRBJ1-1, with TRBD1 matching 7 bases. This CDR3 has 14 residues. V was clipped by 6 bases and J by 5 bases; unmatched bases: 9. Germline V CDR1 and CDR2: MNHEY, SVGAGI. The CDR3 spells CASRLRQGGTEAFF. For the CDR3, the DNA is TGTGCCAGCAGATTGCGACAGGGCGGTACTGAAGCTTTCTTT.

The chain links TRBV5-6 to TRBJ1-1; tentatively, D is TRBD1 (5 bases). Germline CDR1 SGHDT, CDR2 YYEEEE. Trimming left V 6 bases short and J 6 bases short, with 15 bases between. This CDR3 has 13 amino acids. For the CDR3, the DNA is TGTGCCAGCACCCCCTTGGGGGACTCTGAAGCTTTCTTT. This translates into CASTPLGDSEAFF.

The rearrangement links TRBV7-6 to TRBJ2-5; 7 bases agree with TRBD2. This CDR3 has 14 amino acids. J was trimmed by 5 bases and V by 1 base; bases with no gene match: 4. Germline CDR1 reads SGHVS; CDR2 reads FNYEAQ. The CDR3 loop is CASSLGAGRETQYF. As DNA, the CDR3 is TGTGCCAGCAGCTTAGGAGCGGGGAGGGAGACCCAGTACTTC.

V usage is TRBV6-5 and J usage is TRBJ1-6; D is ambiguous. Germline V gives CDR1 MNHEY, CDR2 SVGAGI. This CDR3 has 13 amino acids. Trimming took off 5 bases at V and 7 bases at J, with 9 bases between the two ends. The CDR3 loop is CASSRETNSPLHF. The CDR3, as DNA: TGTGCCAGCAGTCGGGAGACAAATTCACCCCTCCACTTT.